Listed here are 16 T cell receptor beta chains from one sample, sequenced in a study of blood T cells in healthy people across ages. Using a J-beta primer mix together with a sample-barcoded 5' primer, a second PCR was run for roughly 7 to 12 cycles. One entry per CDR3 protein results from TCRdb running MiXCR on the 5' RACE reads. Altogether about 1.7 million distinct CDR3 sequences are present, 25% to 30% being singletons, with the ten largest covering 7.7%. Sequenced input: blood. These receptors all stem from a woman aged 30 to 39 in good health.

There are many counts of this clonotype. The CDR3 nucleotides are TGTGCCAGCGGGCCGACCATTCAGTACTTC. The encoded protein is CASGPTIQYF. The chain recombines TRBV5-6 with TRBJ2-4; unclear D gene. CDR3 length: 10 amino acids. CDR1 is SGHDT, CDR2 YYEEEE, per germline. The V end lost 7 bases, the J end lost 9 bases, and 8 bases lay between the germline ends.

This chain links TRBV19 with TRBJ2-1; 8 positions agree with TRBD2. Germline loops: CDR1 LNHDA, CDR2 SQIVND (reference sequence). This CDR3 has 15 residues. The J segment lost 5 bases and the V segment lost 5 bases, leaving 8 bases of the junction unmatched. The CDR3 reads CASSPSGGVHNEQFF. CDR3 bases: TGTGCCAGTAGTCCCTCGGGGGGGGTCCACAATGAGCAGTTCTTC.

In this sample, this clonotype turned up many times. The chain recombines TRBV6-5 with TRBJ2-7, with 9 bases aligning to TRBD2. The CDR3 sequence is 14 residues long. Germline V gene lookup returns CDR1 MNHEY and CDR2 SVGAGI. J was trimmed by 2 bases and V by 10 bases; bases with no gene match: 9. CDR3 protein: CATRTGGRAYEQYF. DNA of the CDR3: TGTGCCACCCGGACCGGCGGGAGGGCCTACGAGCAGTACTTC.

With respect to this clonotype: The junction shows a germline mismatch at one end, possibly a read error. The chain joins TRBV9 to TRBJ2-3, with 8 bases lining up with TRBD1. Germline CDR1 is SGDLS and CDR2 is YYNGEE. This CDR3 region has 19 residues. The CDR3: CANSPQRHPGTGRPDTQYF. The CDR3 nucleotides are TGTGCCAACAGCCCTCAGCGGCACCCCGGGACAGGAAGACCAGATACGCAGTATTTT.

This clonotype showed up just a few times. The rearrangement joins TRBV5-1 to TRBJ2-1; D is perhaps TRBD1 (6 bases). Trimming stripped 2 bases from V and 7 bases from J, with 19 bases between. Germline V gene data show CDR1 as SGHRS and CDR2 as YFSETQ. The CDR3 is made up of 16 amino acids. In DNA form, the CDR3 reads TGCGCCAGCAGCTTATTAACAGGGTTAGGGGTGAATGAGCAGTTCTTC. This gives the protein CASSLLTGLGVNEQFF.

In its sample, this clonotype was seen many times. The V and J genes are TRBV12-3 or TRBV12-4 and TRBJ2-5; 7 bases fit TRBD1. The CDR3 is 13 residues long. Trimming at V came to 5 bases and at J to 7 bases, leaving 7 bases not matched to a gene. In DNA, the CDR3 is TGTGCCAGCAGTCCAGACAGGGCCGGGACCCAGTACTTC. It codes for CASSPDRAGTQYF.

A single count supports this clonotype. It may be a read error: a sequence one base away is much more abundant. V and J are TRBV10-3 and TRBJ1-1; D is uncertain. Germline V lookup: CDR1 ENHRY, CDR2 SYGVKD. The CDR3 length is 15 residues. DNA of the CDR3: TGTGCCATCAGCCAGATGGAGTCCCCCAACACTGGAGCTTTCTTT. This codes for CAISQMESPNTGAFF.

In the case of this clonotype: An end of the junction does not agree with germline; a read error may underlie this. V is TRBV7-9 and J is TRBJ2-1; TRBD2 aligns across 14 bases. CDR3 length equals 17 residues. Germline V gene data show CDR1 as SEHNR and CDR2 as FQNEAQ (reference sequence). The CDR3 sequence: CTSSPPGLAGVSREQFF. CDR3 sequence (DNA): TGTACCAGCAGCCCTCCGGGACTAGCGGGAGTCTCTCGTGAGCAGTTCTTC. Drawing the rest from reference TRBV7-9 and TRBJ2-1, the complete variable domain is DTGVSQNPRHKITKRGQNVTFRCDPISEHNRLYWYRQTLGQGPEFLTYFQNEAQLEKSRLLSDRFSAERPKGSFSTLEIQRTEQGDSAMYLCTSSPPGLAGVSREQFFGPGTRLTVL.

The chain recombines TRBV28 with TRBJ2-5; a weak D match, TRBD1 (5 bases). Trimming shortened V by 5 bases and J by 11 bases, and 21 bases separated the two germline ends. Germline loops: CDR1 MDHEN, CDR2 SYDVKM. This CDR3 has 14 amino acids. CDR3 DNA sequence: TGTGCCAGCAGTCCGGACACAGGAGCGAGAGAGCAGTACTTC. The encoded protein is CASSPDTGAREQYF. The full variable domain, completed using reference TRBV28 and TRBJ2-5, is DVKVTQSSRYLVKRTGEKVFLECVQDMDHENMFWYRQDPGLGLRLIYFSYDVKMKEKGDIPEGYSVSREKKERFSLILESASTNQTSMYLCASSPDTGAREQYFGPGTRLLVL.

The chain links TRBV5-1 to TRBJ2-1; 10 bases align to TRBD1. The CDR3 runs to 15 residues. The germline CDR1 and CDR2 sequences are SGHRS and YFSETQ. V lost 2 bases to trimming and J lost 6 bases; unmatched junction nucleotides: 5. The CDR3, as DNA: TGCGCCAGCAGCTTCGGAGACAGGGGGCTCAATGAGCAGTTCTTC. It is translated as CASSFGDRGLNEQFF.

This clonotype has at least ten counts. The V call is TRBV5-1, the J call TRBJ2-1; D may be TRBD1 or TRBD2 (6 bases each). Germline CDR1 SGHRS, CDR2 YFSETQ. The V gene lost 2 bases and the J gene lost 5 bases, with 17 bases spanning the gap. The CDR3 covers 16 residues. CDR3 protein: CASSFPAGGTDNEQFF. The CDR3 coding sequence is TGCGCCAGCAGCTTCCCCGCCGGGGGCACAGACAATGAGCAGTTCTTC.

The rearrangement uses TRBV18 and TRBJ2-3, with TRBD2 matching over 13 bases. Germline CDR1 reads KGHSH; CDR2 reads LQKENI. J gave up 1 base and V 3 bases, and 4 bases lay outside the gene matches. The CDR3 totals 17 residues. CDR3 sequence (DNA): TGTGCCAGCTCACCGGCTGGACTAGCGGGAGGCACAGATACGCAGTATTTT. Translating gives CASSPAGLAGGTDTQYF.

This clonotype occurred many times. The V and J genes are TRBV29-1 and TRBJ2-7; TRBD1 is a possible D gene (5 bases). CDR1 SQVTM and CDR2 ANQGSEA come from the germline V gene. The CDR3 has 11 residues. Trimming removed 5 bases from V and 6 bases from J, with 11 bases in between. The CDR3 DNA reads as TGCAGCGTTAATATGGGGCTCGAGCAGTACTTC. Protein sequence: CSVNMGLEQYF.

This clonotype was observed many times. This CDR3 is CASSQDGDPGNTF. The CDR3 bases are TGCGCCAGCAGCCAAGACGGAGATCCGGGTAACACCTTC. V gene TRBV4-1 combines with J gene TRBJ1-2; D gene ambiguous. Trimming cost V 0 bases and J 12 bases, with 14 bases left between them. This CDR3 spans 13 amino acids. CDR1 and CDR2 (germline): MGHRA, YSYEKL.

This rearrangement joins TRBV29-1 to TRBJ2-1, with 8 bases lining up with TRBD2. This CDR3 comprises 13 residues. Germline assignment: CDR1 SQVTM and CDR2 ANQGSEA. V trimming: 4 bases; J trimming: 9 bases; junction bases outside the gene matches: 8. The CDR3, as DNA: TGCAGCGTTGTGACTAGCGCCTCGTTTGAGCAGTTCTTC. Its translation: CSVVTSASFEQFF.

The gene calls are TRBV7-9 and TRBJ2-1, with 8 bases lining up with TRBD1. CDR3 length: 14 amino acids. CDR1 SEHNR and CDR2 FQNEAQ come from the germline V gene (reference sequence). V shed 1 base and J 6 bases; nucleotides not matched to a gene: 2. The CDR3 is CASSLGTGPNEQFF. The DNA of the CDR3 is TGTGCCAGCAGCTTAGGGACAGGGCCCAATGAGCAGTTCTTC.